Described below is a single TCR beta chain sequence and its context. The antigen this receptor binds is unknown. Base qualities are not at hand, and no much larger clone is one base apart. The CDR3 regions of human TCRbeta chains were subjected to immunosequencing. The paper's data handling went like this. Repertoire TCRs were checked for matches against a reference library of SARS-CoV-2-specific TCRs that had been generated using the MIRA antigen-specificity platform. Breadth was defined as the fraction of unique TCRs that were SARS-CoV-2-associated. Depth was defined as the fraction of total T cells that were SARS-CoV-2-associated. Each spike-specific TCR was assigned to its reactive spike region and to a CD4 or CD8 class using the MIRA data. Log10-transformed breadth and depth values were compared by one-way ANOVA with Sidak's multiple comparisons tests. TCRdb retrieved this table from immuneACCESS and kept in-frame rearrangements only. Not all clones are present; in checked studies, unresolved V genes account for under half, and no reason is known for the remainder. The V and J calls and the clone size are those of that table, but D and trimming were determined from the DNA. The sample table lists 90,000 to 100,000 clones, 70% to 85% of them with a count of one. Approximately 15% of the sample rests with the top ten.

These data belong to a study of T cell responses to AZD1222 COVID-19 vaccine (dated by TCRdb to about 2021). Notes on the research overall: A total of 233 trial participants underwent TCR sequencing, of whom about 200 had received two doses of AZD1222 and approximately 25 had received two doses of the MenACWY control vaccine. Enrollment into the trials was organized by age into subgroups of 18-55, 56-69 and 70-plus years, and those subgroups contained about 160, 30 and 59 TCR-sequenced participants, respectively.

CDR1 and CDR2 are drawn from the germline V gene (reference sequence): MNHNY, SVGAGI. Between the V and J ends, shortened by 2 bases and 1 base respectively, the junction contains 11 bases. The CDR3 measures 15 amino acids from cysteine to phenylalanine. The only DNA kept is the CDR3, 45 bases in frame from the first base. General study outcomes and caveats: Participants were mostly white British and included more females than males, and it was suggested by the authors that clonal diversity may have been underestimated. Only six AZD1222 recipients were SARS-CoV-2 seropositive at baseline, limiting conclusions about previously exposed vaccinees. Epitopes outside the regions mutated in the B.1.351 and B.1.1.7 variants were reportedly recognized by nearly half of the unique spike-specific TCRs. The 56-69-year group was small, and its depth increase did not reach significance, likely because of low power. A significant rise in spike-specific TCR breadth and depth was observed after two AZD1222 doses relative to day 0 and relative to MenACWY recipients. The whole spike protein was spanned by vaccine-associated CD4 TCRs, and dominant responses were seen in regions 160-218 and 743-854. Because no day 14 peak-response samples were available, repertoires were characterized only after the peak T cell response.

The time point label of this sample denotes: about 28 days (+/-7) after the second vaccine dose. Because spike-specific TCR depth and breadth did not differ between the two schedules, AZD1222 recipients who got a second dose at roughly 4 weeks were pooled with those who got a second dose at roughly 12 weeks. The vaccinee samples were drawn from two UK trials, COV001 and COV002, one of which was a single-blind randomized controlled phase 2/3 trial testing AZD1222 (ChAdOx1 nCoV-19) in healthy adults. For TCRbeta chain sequencing, PBMC samples were collected from trial participants at day 0 and at day 28 after the second dose.

The clonotype comes from an adult who received the AZD1222 COVID-19 vaccine. The specimen comprised peripheral blood, sampled 28 days after the second AZD1222 dose. Rearrangement joined TRBV6-6 to TRBJ1-1, with a weak D call of TRBD1 (5 bases match). The CDR3 in this case is CASSYGTAGNTEAFF. Here is the DNA: TGTGCCAGCAGTTACGGGACGGCGGGGAACACTGAAGCTTTCTTT.